The sequence of this TCR beta chain was determined in a study of blood T cell repertoires in COVID-19. Study as a whole: The samples span acute and convalescent COVID-19 from the United States, Italy and Spain.

Using immunoSEQ multiplex PCR, the repertoire was profiled, and TCRdb retains in-frame clones only, with some absent. The sample includes 300,000 or so clones, 85% to 90% of them seen just once. CDR1 and CDR2 (germline): SGDLS, YYNGEE. The V end lost 6 bases, the J end lost 4 bases, and 12 bases lay between the germline ends. The CDR3 runs 13 residues. This clone was seen just once. The sequenced material came from peripheral blood. The clonotype comes from a young woman with COVID-19, enrolled during active disease. The chain links TRBV9 to TRBJ2-3; D is perhaps TRBD1 (6 bases). The CDR3 nucleotides read TGTGCCAGCACCTCAGGGGAACCAGATACGCAGTATTTT. It yields the protein CASTSGEPDTQYF.